This is a list of T cell receptor beta chains from one sample in a study of long-term antiretroviral therapy in people with HIV. Here immunoSEQ multiplex PCR was the method, and the copy in TCRdb shows in-frame clones only, minus some. The sample lists tens of thousands of clones, about 85% occurring once. The sequencing here drew on unsorted PBMCs, taken roughly 2.9 years before starting antiretroviral therapy. Receptors were obtained from a woman in her twenties or thirties with HIV. The CDR3 runs from the conserved cysteine through the conserved F or W. D genes are given only for firm matches. Clone size is not always given. Where it is, it says once, few, many or a class for expanded clones.

J,V,D,size,DNA,CDR3
TRBJ1-4,TRBV4-2,TRBD1,once,TGTGCCAGCAGCCAAGTCATCTTGGACAGGGCAACTAATGAAAAACTGTTTTTT,CASSQVILDRATNEKLFF
TRBJ2-3,TRBV4-1,NA,large,TGCGCCAGCAGCCAGACATCAAGCACAGATACGCAGTATTTT,CASSQTSSTDTQYF
TRBJ2-5,TRBV7-9,TRBD2,NA,TGTGCCAGCAGCCCGCGGACTAGCGGTAAAGAGACCCAGTACTTC,CASSPRTSGKETQYF
TRBJ1-5,TRBV5-5,NA,NA,TGTGCCAGCAGCTTGAAAGGGATCCAGCCCCAGCATTTT,CASSLKGIQPQHF
TRBJ2-3,TRBV13,TRBD1,NA,TGTGCCAGCAGCCGGACAGGGTGGGGGGACACAGATACGCAGTATTTT,CASSRTGWGDTDTQYF
TRBJ1-4,TRBV5-1,TRBD1,NA,TGCGCCAGCAGTACATACCAGGGACAGGGGACGGAAAAACTGTTTTTT,CASSTYQGQGTEKLFF
TRBJ2-3,TRBV5-4,NA,NA,TGTGCCAGCAGCTTGGTCGGTCGGGGAAGCACAGATACGCAGTATTTT,CASSLVGRGSTDTQYF
TRBJ1-2,TRBV30,NA,NA,TGTGCCTGGAGTGAGGAAAATGTGGGGAACTATGGCTACACCTTC,CAWSEENVGNYGYTF
TRBJ1-1,TRBV27,NA,NA,TGTGCCAGCAGTCGGACCGGGGTCATGAACACTGAAGCTTTCTTT,CASSRTGVMNTEAFF
TRBJ1-4,TRBV30,NA,NA,TGTGCCTGGAGTCTTGGAGTGGGGGCTGTGGAGGAAAAACTGTTTTTT,CAWSLGVGAVEEKLFF
TRBJ1-1,TRBV7-9,NA,once,TGTGCCAGCAGGCCTACAGGGATCCCTGAAGCTTTCTTT,CASRPTGIPEAFF
TRBJ2-5,TRBV7-3,NA,once,TGTGCCAGCAGCTTAAATATGGGGGAGACCCAGTACTTC,CASSLNMGETQYF
TRBJ2-2,TRBV2,TRBD2,NA,TGTGCCAGCAGCGATCCCACCGGGACTAGCGTCCTCGGGGAGCTGTTTTTT,CASSDPTGTSVLGELFF
TRBJ1-3,TRBV30,NA,few,TGTGCCTGGAGTGTAGCCGGGCATCCTGGAAACACCATATATTTT,CAWSVAGHPGNTIYF
TRBJ1-2,TRBV7-3,NA,NA,TGTGCCAGCAGCCCGGGGGGATACCTCCAGAACTATGGCTACACCTTC,CASSPGGYLQNYGYTF
TRBJ2-5,TRBV7-9,NA,NA,TGTGCCAGCAGCTCCACAGGGGAGACCCAGTACTTC,CASSSTGETQYF
TRBJ1-6,TRBV11-2,NA,NA,TGTGCCAGCAGCTTTAGCAGGTTAGTAGATTCACCCCTCCACTTT,CASSFSRLVDSPLHF